Following are 26 T cell receptor beta chains from one sample sequenced in a study of T cells in Graves' hyperthyroidism and ophthalmopathy. TCR beta CDR3 regions were amplified from RNA. HTBI primers were the set used in a first-round RT-PCR of the TCR CDR3. Via MiXCR, TCRdb re-called the multiplex PCR reads, giving one row per CDR3 protein. The sample holds 600,000 to 800,000 distinct CDR3 sequences, 30% to 40% seen once. The sequencing sample was made of blood. The receptors stem from a woman aged 40-49 years with Graves' hyperthyroidism.

In its sample, this clonotype was seen a few times. The V and J genes are TRBV29-1 and TRBJ2-7; 7 bases align to TRBD1. This CDR3 contains 12 residues. From germline, CDR1 is SQVTM and CDR2 ANQGSEA. The V segment lost 3 bases and the J segment 5 bases; nucleotides outside the gene matches: 4. The CDR3 reads CSVETGPHEQYF. In DNA form, the CDR3 reads TGCAGCGTTGAGACAGGGCCCCACGAGCAGTACTTC.

The table lists this clonotype with many counts. CDR3: CASSTRPRRTYEQYF. The CDR3 DNA reads as TGTGCCAGCAGCACCCGACCAAGACGGACCTACGAGCAGTACTTC. The chain couples TRBV11-1 to TRBJ2-7; D gene unclear. CDR1 and CDR2 from the germline V gene are SGHAT and FQDESV (reference sequence). The CDR3 consists of 15 residues. The ends were cut back, 5 bases at V and 2 bases at J, with 16 bases in the middle.

With respect to this clonotype: A much larger clonotype is one base distant, so this may be a read error. The chain recombines TRBV13 with TRBJ1-1; tentatively, D is TRBD1 (5 bases). The CDR3 spans 15 residues. Germline V gene data show CDR1 as PRHDT and CDR2 as FYEKMQ (reference sequence). Here the CDR3 reads CASSIRDRGSTEASF. CDR3 nucleotides: TGTGCCAGCAGCATCCGGGACCGAGGTTCAACTGAAGCTTCCTTT.

This clonotype was observed a handful of times. This chain uses TRBV19 with TRBJ1-3; perhaps TRBD1 as D (5 bases). V shed 5 bases and J shed 4 bases, with 18 bases lying between them. CDR1 is LNHDA, CDR2 SQIVND, per germline (reference sequence). The CDR3 length is 16 residues. CDR3 DNA sequence: TGTGCCAGTAGTCCCTCCGAGGGACCCCTAGGAAACACCATATATTTT. Amino acid sequence: CASSPSEGPLGNTIYF.

This clonotype occurred once. The chain combines TRBV29-1 with TRBJ2-7, with 8 nucleotides matching TRBD1. This CDR3 is built from 13 residues. V gave up 2 bases and J gave up 6 bases; unmatched junction bases: 6. Looked up from germline, CDR1 is SQVTM and CDR2 is ANQGSEA. The CDR3 region is CSVETDRAAEQYF. The CDR3 coding sequence is TGCAGCGTTGAAACGGACAGGGCGGCCGAGCAGTACTTC.

This clonotype was recorded once. The V gene is TRBV29-1, the J gene TRBJ2-7; unclear D gene. CDR1 is SQVTM and CDR2 is ANQGSEA in the germline V gene. This CDR3 comprises 12 residues. The ends were cut back, 0 bases at V and 4 bases at J, with 7 bases in the middle. The CDR3 DNA reads as TGCAGCGTTGAAGATGTAGGGTACGAGCAGTACTTC. Residues: CSVEDVGYEQYF.

V usage is TRBV29-1 and J usage is TRBJ1-4; 9 bases map to TRBD1. The junction had 7 bases not matched to a gene; V was cut back by 8 bases and J by 3 bases. Germline V gene data show CDR1 as SQVTM and CDR2 as ANQGSEA. The CDR3 totals 14 residues. In DNA, the CDR3 is TGCAGCTTGGAGGGACAGGGCTCTAATGAAAAACTGTTTTTT. Its translation: CSLEGQGSNEKLFF.

The gene calls are TRBV7-2 and TRBJ2-7; 12 bases map to TRBD2. The J call is in doubt because the DNA end fits TRBJ2-1 better. This CDR3 is built from 14 residues. CDR1 is SGHTA and CDR2 is FQGNSA in the germline V gene. The CDR3 spells CASSTSGSRNEQFF. In DNA form, the CDR3 reads TGTGCCAGCTCGACTAGCGGGAGTCGGAATGAGCAGTTCTTC.

V and J are TRBV6-5 and TRBJ1-1; 9 bases are a match to TRBD1. The CDR3 has 14 amino acids. The ends lost 8 bases at V and 3 bases at J; junction bases unmatched: 7. Germline loops: CDR1 MNHEY, CDR2 SVGAGI. CDR3 sequence (DNA): TGTGCCAGCTTAAAGACAGGGGGATACACTGAAGCTTTCTTT. The encoded protein is CASLKTGGYTEAFF.

The CDR3 protein is CASTTGPYEQYF. The CDR3 DNA reads as TGTGCCAGCACTACCGGTCCCTACGAGCAGTACTTC. The chain has TRBV5-6 and TRBJ2-7, with no clear D. The CDR3 has 12 amino acids. Germline values: CDR1 SGHDT, CDR2 YYEEEE. The ends were cut back, 6 bases at V and 2 bases at J, with 9 bases in the middle.

This clonotype was recorded at least ten times. The J gene is TRBJ2-2, the V gene TRBV7-2; D ambiguous. The CDR3 contains 14 residues. V gave up 5 bases and J gave up 6 bases, with 13 bases separating them. The V gene's germline CDR1 is SGHTA and CDR2 FQGNSA. The CDR3 sequence is CASSKQGFPGELFF. The CDR3 bases are TGTGCCAGCAGCAAGCAAGGGTTCCCCGGGGAGCTGTTTTTT. The variable domain in full, with the rest retrieved from reference TRBV7-2 and TRBJ2-2, is GAGVSQSPSNKVTEKGKDVELRCDPISGHTALYWYRQSLGQGLEFLIYFQGNSAPDKSGLPSDRFSAERTGGSVSTLTIQRTQQEDSAVYLCASSKQGFPGELFFGEGSRLTVL.

V usage is TRBV12-5 and J usage is TRBJ1-5; 7 nucleotides agree with TRBD1. The CDR3 sequence is 15 residues long. Looked up from germline, CDR1 is LGHNT and CDR2 is FRNRAP. The DNA for the CDR3 is TGTGCCAGCAGTTCCCCTGACAGGGATAATCAGCCCCAGCATTTT. Protein: CASSSPDRDNQPQHF.

J is TRBJ1-1 and V is TRBV6-6, with D tentatively TRBD1 (6 bases). Trimming removed 0 bases at V and 9 bases at J, with 17 bases between. The CDR3 contains 15 residues. Germline CDR1 reads MNHNY; CDR2 reads SVGAGI (reference sequence). DNA for the CDR3: TGTGCCAGCAGTTACTCTGGGGCGGACAGAAGACAAGCTTTCTTT. Encoded protein: CASSYSGADRRQAFF.

There are a few counts of this clonotype. This chain uses TRBV28 with TRBJ2-7; no clear D. Germline V CDR1 and CDR2: MDHEN, SYDVKM. V was pared by 4 bases and J by 7 bases, with 8 bases between. CDR3 length: 11 residues. The CDR3 spells CASSSWWEQYF. DNA of the CDR3: TGTGCCAGCAGTTCCTGGTGGGAGCAGTACTTC.

The chain recombines TRBV6-2 or TRBV6-3 with TRBJ1-1, with TRBD1 matching 7 bases. Germline V gives CDR1 MNHEY, CDR2 SVGEGT. The V segment lost 2 bases and the J segment 2 bases; nucleotides outside the gene matches: 5. The CDR3 extends over 15 amino acids. Here the CDR3 DNA reads TGTGCCAGCAGTTACCCCGGGACAGTCAACACTGAAGCTTTCTTT. Residues: CASSYPGTVNTEAFF.

This CDR3 is CASSLIQGATYEQYF. Written as DNA, the CDR3 is TGCGCCAGCAGCTTAATTCAGGGAGCGACCTACGAGCAGTACTTC. This rearrangement joins TRBV5-1 to TRBJ2-7; the D gene could be TRBD1 or TRBD2 (5 bases each). Trimming took 2 bases from V and 2 from J, leaving 14 bases between them. The CDR3 has 15 residues. The germline V gene encodes CDR1 SGHRS and CDR2 YFSETQ.

The V and J genes are TRBV7-8 and TRBJ1-2; D perhaps matches TRBD1 (6 bases). The germline gives CDR1 SGHVS, CDR2 FQNEAQ. This CDR3 has 15 amino acids. Trimming pared 5 bases from V and 4 bases from J, leaving 17 bases between. The CDR3 here is CASSQARTEPYGYTF. The CDR3, as DNA: TGTGCCAGCAGCCAAGCTCGGACAGAACCCTATGGCTACACCTTC.

With respect to this clonotype: Compared with germline, one end of the junction differs, possibly owing to a read error. The chain employs TRBV11-2 and TRBJ2-5; 14 nucleotides align to TRBD2. The germline V gene encodes CDR1 SGHAT and CDR2 FQNNGV. CDR3 length: 16 amino acids. CDR3 bases: TGTGCCAACAGCTCGTTCCCCGGGACTAGCGGGAGTTTTCAGTACTTC. It translates to CANSSFPGTSGSFQYF.

This clonotype was seen repeatedly, ten times or more. The chain couples TRBV7-2 to TRBJ2-6; TRBD2 agrees at 10 bases. In germline, CDR1 is SGHTA, CDR2 FQGNSA. Trimming cost V 2 bases and J 0 bases; bases outside gene matches: 4. The CDR3 is 18 residues long. The CDR3 reads CASSLSPSGGSGANVLTF. CDR3 in DNA: TGTGCCAGCAGCTTATCTCCTAGCGGGGGCTCTGGGGCCAACGTCCTGACTTTC. Filled out from reference TRBV7-2 and TRBJ2-6, the complete variable domain reads GAGVSQSPSNKVTEKGKDVELRCDPISGHTALYWYRQSLGQGLEFLIYFQGNSAPDKSGLPSDRFSAERTGGSVSTLTIQRTQQEDSAVYLCASSLSPSGGSGANVLTFGAGSRLTVL.

In DNA, the CDR3 is TGTGCCAGCAGCTTAAGTGAGGGGCTGGAGACCCAGTACTTC. Encoded protein: CASSLSEGLETQYF. The V gene is TRBV7-2, the J gene TRBJ2-5; tentatively, D is TRBD1 or TRBD2 (5 bases each). Trimming cost V 2 bases and J 5 bases, with 12 bases left between them. CDR3 length equals 14 residues. Germline V lookup: CDR1 SGHTA, CDR2 FQGNSA.

The CDR3 is CATSDLLIGGGPTMNTEAFF. The CDR3 DNA reads as TGTGCCACCAGTGATTTGCTAATTGGCGGGGGCCCCACCATGAACACTGAAGCTTTCTTT. The chain uses TRBV24-1 and TRBJ1-1; the D gene is possibly TRBD1 (6 bases). V was pared by 0 bases and J by 0 bases, with 22 bases between. Per germline, CDR1 KGHDR and CDR2 SFDVKD. This CDR3 is 20 amino acids long.

This clonotype was counted only a few times. V gene TRBV10-3 combines with J gene TRBJ2-6; 9 bases line up with TRBD1. Trimming removed 5 bases from V and 2 bases from J; junction bases left unmatched: 4. This CDR3 comprises 16 residues. The V gene's germline CDR1 is ENHRY and CDR2 SYGVKD. The CDR3 loop is CAISTGGAAGANVLTF. The CDR3 nucleotides read TGTGCCATCAGTACAGGGGGCGCCGCTGGGGCCAACGTCCTGACTTTC.

This clonotype was observed at least ten times. V usage is TRBV15 and J usage is TRBJ1-4; maybe TRBD1 (6 bases). The ends were cut back, 2 bases at V and 6 bases at J, with 22 bases in the middle. Looked up from germline, CDR1 is LNHNV and CDR2 is YYDKDF (reference sequence). The CDR3 contains 18 residues. CDR3 in amino acids: CATSRSNRAEVGDEKLFF. Here the CDR3 DNA reads TGTGCCACCAGCAGATCGAACAGGGCGGAGGTAGGGGATGAAAAACTGTTTTTT.

This clonotype was found once. This chain uses TRBV20-1 with TRBJ1-4, with D maybe TRBD1 (5 bases). V lost 5 bases, J lost 5 bases, and 15 bases lay in between. The V gene's germline CDR1 is DFQATT and CDR2 SNEGSKA (reference sequence). The CDR3 extends over 14 amino acids. CDR3: CSARRGLENEKLFF. The CDR3, as DNA: TGCAGTGCTCGACGGGGGTTGGAGAATGAAAAACTGTTTTTT.

The rearrangement links TRBV6-6 to TRBJ2-7; 7 nucleotides align to TRBD1. The CDR3 is made up of 15 amino acids. Germline CDR1 MNHNY, CDR2 SVGAGI (reference sequence). Germline trimming cut 4 bases from V and 2 bases from J; bases unmatched to any gene: 8. CDR3 DNA: TGTGCCAGCAGTTTGGGACAGCCGGCCGCCTACGAGCAGTACTTC. Translating gives CASSLGQPAAYEQYF.

This clonotype was seen repeatedly, ten times or more. CDR3 in amino acids: CASKGGRQGSNGYTF. DNA of the CDR3: TGTGCCAGCAAAGGAGGAAGACAGGGAAGTAATGGCTACACCTTC. The rearrangement uses TRBV25-1 and TRBJ1-2; 7 bases are shared with TRBD1. CDR3 length: 15 residues. The germline V gene has CDR1 MGHDK and CDR2 SYGVNS. With V trimmed by 7 bases and J by 6 bases, 14 bases remained unmatched.